These T cell receptor beta chains were read from a single sample in a study of OX40 agonist ivuxolimab in advanced cancers. TCRdb's table, derived via immunoSEQ multiplex PCR, lists solely in-frame clones and lacks some. There are 25,000 to 30,000 clones in the sample; roughly 80% occur only once, and 26% lies in the top ten. Sequencing used CD4+ or CD8+ T cells sorted from blood, obtained in a trial of the OX40 agonist ivuxolimab. These receptors originate from an adult with an advanced solid tumor such as melanoma, head and neck, liver or kidney cancer. CDR3s include the opening cysteine and the closing phenylalanine or tryptophan. D genes are given only for firm matches. Where a row states a size, it is once, few, many or the class of an expanded clone; other rows omit it.

size | D | J | V | CDR3 | DNA
NA | NA | TRBJ1-5 | TRBV27 | CASSPSQGEPQHF | TGTGCCAGCAGTCCCAGCCAGGGTGAACCCCAGCATTTT
NA | NA | TRBJ2-2 | TRBV7-6 | CASRGGADSTGELFF | TGTGCCAGCAGGGGGGGAGCGGACTCCACCGGGGAGCTGTTTTTT
NA | NA | TRBJ2-5 | TRBV4-1 | CASSQAGYQETQYF | TGCGCCAGCAGCCAAGCAGGGTACCAAGAGACCCAGTACTTC
NA | TRBD1 | TRBJ1-4 | TRBV4-1 | CASSQVQGGLGEKLFF | TGCGCCAGCAGCCAAGTACAGGGGGGCCTAGGGGAAAAACTGTTTTTT
NA | NA | TRBJ2-1 | TRBV9 | CASSVVGGQNEQFF | TGTGCCAGCAGCGTAGTAGGAGGCCAGAATGAGCAGTTCTTC
once | TRBD2 | TRBJ2-1 | TRBV11-2 | CASSLNPAGGPNEQFF | TGTGCCAGCAGCTTAAATCCAGCGGGGGGGCCCAATGAGCAGTTCTTC
NA | NA | TRBJ2-2 | TRBV5-6 | CASSLGSNTGELFF | TGTGCCAGCAGCTTGGGGAGTAACACCGGGGAGCTGTTTTTT
NA | TRBD2 | TRBJ2-7 | TRBV19 | CASSIAGSGSYEQYF | TGTGCCAGTAGTATAGCGGGTAGCGGGAGTTACGAGCAGTACTTC
once | NA | TRBJ2-3 | TRBV7-9 | CASSPYSSNTDTQYF | TGTGCCAGCAGCCCCTATAGTTCCAACACAGATACGCAGTATTTT
once | TRBD1 | TRBJ1-2 | TRBV19 | CASSIGSTGGDYGYTF | TGTGCCAGTAGTATCGGCTCGACAGGGGGCGACTATGGCTACACCTTC
NA | NA | TRBJ2-7 | TRBV30 | CAWSGGTLYYEQYF | TGTGCCTGGAGTGGCGGGACATTATACTACGAGCAGTACTTC
NA | NA | TRBJ1-2 | TRBV30 | CAWSVSAGVDGYTF | TGTGCCTGGAGTGTCTCCGCAGGGGTGGATGGCTACACCTTC
once | NA | TRBJ1-1 | TRBV27 | CASSLWAANTEAFF | TGTGCCAGCAGTTTATGGGCGGCGAACACTGAAGCTTTCTTT
few | NA | TRBJ1-4 | TRBV9 | CASSLWDRATNEKLFF | TGTGCCAGCAGCCTATGGGACCGTGCAACTAATGAAAAACTGTTTTTT
NA | NA | TRBJ2-1 | TRBV25-1 | CASSEYAGPPNNEQFF | TGTGCCAGCAGTGAATACGCGGGCCCCCCGAACAATGAGCAGTTCTTC
NA | NA | TRBJ2-1 | TRBV4-1 | CASSHVGWGNEQFF | TGCGCCAGCAGCCACGTGGGATGGGGCAATGAGCAGTTCTTC
few | TRBD2 | TRBJ2-1 | TRBV7-8 | CASSLQGGSYNEQFF | TGTGCCAGCAGCTTACAGGGAGGGTCCTACAATGAGCAGTTCTTC
once | NA | TRBJ2-5 | TRBV4-1 | CASSQGTVQETQYF | TGCGCCAGCAGCCAAGGGACTGTTCAAGAGACCCAGTACTTC
NA | NA | TRBJ2-7 | TRBV5-1 | CASSLVPGEQYF | TGCGCCAGCAGCTTGGTTCCTGGCGAGCAGTACTTC
NA | NA | TRBJ2-1 | TRBV9 | CASSVGGATYNEQFF | TGTGCCAGCAGCGTAGGGGGGGCAACCTACAATGAGCAGTTCTTC
NA | NA | TRBJ2-6 | TRBV14 | CASSPRGTPFSGANVLTF | TGTGCCAGCAGCCCTCGGGGGACACCCTTCTCTGGGGCCAACGTCCTGACTTTC
NA | NA | TRBJ1-1 | TRBV6-4 | CASSDRHYMNTEAFF | TGTGCCAGCAGTGATAGGCACTACATGAACACTGAAGCTTTCTTT
NA | NA | TRBJ2-7 | TRBV4-1 | CASSPGPNYEQYF | TGCGCCAGCAGCCCGGGCCCCAACTACGAGCAGTACTTC
NA | TRBD2 | TRBJ2-7 | TRBV4-2 | CASSQERGTYEQYF | TGTGCCAGCAGCCAAGAGCGGGGGACCTACGAGCAGTACTTC
NA | NA | TRBJ2-7 | TRBV5-6 | CASSWQGRYEQYF | TGTGCCAGCAGCTGGCAGGGCAGATACGAGCAGTACTTC
NA | NA | TRBJ1-1 | TRBV7-9 | CASSLDTDPNTEAFF | TGTGCCAGCAGCCTTGACACAGATCCGAACACTGAAGCTTTCTTT
NA | NA | TRBJ2-3 | TRBV27 | CASSLGAGPSTDTQYF | TGTGCCAGCAGTTTAGGAGCGGGCCCTAGCACAGATACGCAGTATTTT
NA | TRBD1 | TRBJ2-7 | TRBV7-6 | CASSTGTETAEQYF | TGTGCCAGCAGCACAGGGACAGAGACTGCGGAGCAGTACTTC
large | NA | TRBJ2-7 | TRBV19 | CASSTSGVGSYEQYF | TGTGCCAGTAGTACTTCAGGCGTTGGCTCCTACGAGCAGTACTTC
NA | NA | TRBJ2-7 | TRBV7-9 | CASSESLGYSYEQYF | TGTGCCAGCAGCGAGTCCCTAGGATATTCCTACGAGCAGTACTTC
once | TRBD2 | TRBJ2-5 | TRBV7-9 | CASSQTGLAGIKETQYF | TGTGCCAGCAGCCAGACGGGACTAGCGGGGATTAAAGAGACCCAGTACTTC
NA | TRBD1 | TRBJ2-6 | TRBV9 | CASSATGDVSGANVLTF | TGTGCCAGCAGCGCGACAGGGGATGTCTCTGGGGCCAACGTCCTGACTTTC
NA | NA | TRBJ2-3 | TRBV5-5 | CASSLADGDTQYF | TGTGCCAGCAGCTTGGCCGACGGAGATACGCAGTATTTT
NA | NA | TRBJ2-2 | TRBV7-6 | CASSLGGATGELFF | TGTGCCAGCAGCTTGGGGGGGGCGACCGGGGAGCTGTTTTTT
NA | TRBD1 | TRBJ1-1 | TRBV4-1 | CASSPHQGGGTEAFF | TGCGCCAGCAGCCCGCACCAGGGGGGGGGCACTGAAGCTTTCTTT
few | NA | TRBJ2-5 | TRBV29-1 | CSAEQAEVSKTQYF | TGCAGCGCCGAACAGGCGGAGGTATCGAAGACCCAGTACTTC
NA | NA | TRBJ1-4 | TRBV6-5 | CASSYWGTNEKLFF | TGTGCCAGCAGTTACTGGGGGACTAATGAAAAACTGTTTTTT
NA | NA | TRBJ2-2 | TRBV9 | CASSAQVTGALNTGELFF | TGTGCCAGCAGCGCCCAGGTAACCGGGGCCCTTAACACCGGGGAGCTGTTTTTT
NA | NA | TRBJ1-2 | TRBV30 | CAWRPADFDGYTF | TGTGCCTGGAGGCCCGCGGATTTCGATGGCTACACCTTC
few | NA | TRBJ1-1 | TRBV6-1 | CASSEYRQDTEAFF | TGTGCCAGCAGTGAGTACAGGCAGGACACTGAAGCTTTCTTT
NA | NA | TRBJ1-2 | TRBV7-8 | CASSHSQGNYGYTF | TGTGCCAGCAGCCACTCTCAGGGGAACTATGGCTACACCTTC
NA | NA | TRBJ2-7 | TRBV14 | CASSQFRAGPSYEQYF | TGTGCCAGCAGCCAATTTAGGGCCGGACCCTCCTACGAGCAGTACTTC
once | NA | TRBJ2-7 | TRBV6-6 | CASSPLGEQYF | TGTGCCAGCAGTCCCCTGGGAGAGCAGTACTTC
NA | TRBD2 | TRBJ2-1 | TRBV7-8 | CLSGSSYNEQFF | TGTCTCAGCGGGAGCTCCTACAATGAGCAGTTCTTC
NA | TRBD2 | TRBJ2-3 | TRBV19 | CASTPTTLAGGLDTQYF | TGTGCCAGTACTCCAACGACTTTAGCGGGGGGGCTAGATACGCAGTATTTT
NA | NA | TRBJ1-2 | TRBV6-1 | CASSETVANYGYTF | TGTGCCAGCAGTGAGACGGTTGCTAACTATGGCTACACCTTC
NA | NA | TRBJ1-1 | TRBV10-3 | CAILGPKAEAFF | TGTGCCATTCTAGGGCCAAAGGCTGAAGCTTTCTTT
NA | NA | TRBJ2-7 | TRBV7-6 | CASSLEEDYEQYF | TGTGCCAGCAGCTTAGAAGAAGACTACGAGCAGTACTTC
NA | TRBD1 | TRBJ2-7 | TRBV6-6 | CASSGTGGEQYF | TGTGCCAGCAGTGGGACAGGTGGCGAGCAGTACTTC
NA | NA | TRBJ2-7 | TRBV27 | CASSLSPSGWKYEQYF | TGTGCCAGCAGTTTATCCCCATCGGGGTGGAAATACGAGCAGTACTTC
NA | NA | TRBJ2-7 | TRBV5-1 | CASSLSPYEQYF | TGCGCCAGCAGCTTGAGCCCATACGAGCAGTACTTC
NA | NA | TRBJ1-1 | TRBV5-1 | CASSFSGPEAFF | TGCGCCAGCAGCTTCTCGGGGCCTGAAGCTTTCTTT
NA | TRBD2 | TRBJ2-7 | TRBV4-1 | CASSQESSGAYEQYF | TGCGCCAGCAGCCAAGAGTCTAGCGGGGCCTACGAGCAGTACTTC